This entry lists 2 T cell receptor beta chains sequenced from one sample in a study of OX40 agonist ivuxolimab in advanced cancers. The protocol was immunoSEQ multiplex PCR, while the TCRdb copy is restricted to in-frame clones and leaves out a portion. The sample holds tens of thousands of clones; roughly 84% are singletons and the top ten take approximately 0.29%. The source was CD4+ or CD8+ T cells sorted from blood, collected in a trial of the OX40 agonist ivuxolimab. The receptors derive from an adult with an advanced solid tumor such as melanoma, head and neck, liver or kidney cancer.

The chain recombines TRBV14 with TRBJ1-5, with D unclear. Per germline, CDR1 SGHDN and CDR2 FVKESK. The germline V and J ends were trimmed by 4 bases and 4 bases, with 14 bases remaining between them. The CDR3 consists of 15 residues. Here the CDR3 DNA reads TGTGCCAGCAGCCCTGGGCGAGGGATTAATCAGCCCCAGCATTTT. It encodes CASSPGRGINQPQHF.

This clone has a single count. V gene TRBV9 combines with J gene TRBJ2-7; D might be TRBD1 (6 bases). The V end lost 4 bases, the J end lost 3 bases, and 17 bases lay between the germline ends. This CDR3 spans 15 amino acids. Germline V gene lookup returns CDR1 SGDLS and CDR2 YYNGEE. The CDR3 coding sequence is TGTGCCAGCAGCCTCCTGGACAGCGGCTACTACGAGCAGTACTTC. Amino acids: CASSLLDSGYYEQYF.